Detailed here is one TCR beta chain. The antigen is undetermined. This sample is part of a study of cytomegalovirus exposure and HLA in healthy donors. Overall study results and limits: Among TCR beta chains, those listed as cytomegalovirus-associated numbered approximately 150. For most TCR beta V segments, an earlier analysis put the productive rate at about 90% or about 30% of the time.

Primers for the PCR totalled 60 Vbeta and 13 Jbeta. Using immunoSEQ multiplex PCR, the repertoire was profiled, and TCRdb retains in-frame clones only, with some absent. The sample yields 120,000 or so clones, less than 20% seen once. This CDR3 region has 16 residues. Trimming stripped 2 bases from V and 0 bases from J, with 14 bases between. Germline V gives CDR1 GTSNPN, CDR2 SVGIG (reference sequence). The chain carries TRBV30 and TRBJ1-3; possible D gene TRBD1, 6 bases. Specimen: PBMCs. This sequence originates from a woman between 18 and 30 years old in good health and CMV-seronegative. The CDR3 DNA follows: TGTGCCTGGAGTCGGGCAGGGGCCCTCTCTGGAAACACCATATATTTT. Translating it yields CAWSRAGALSGNTIYF.